This TCR beta chain was sequenced during a study of blood T cell repertoires in COVID-19. Assay used: immunoSEQ multiplex PCR; TCRdb lists only in-frame clones, some missing. In the table there are approximately 300,000 clones, about 82% of which are singletons. The sequenced material came from peripheral blood. The sequence was obtained from a woman aged 45-65 years with acute or convalescent COVID-19.

The chain's CDR3 is CATSDLKGLAGSNEQFF. DNA for the CDR3: TGTGCCACCAGTGATTTGAAGGGACTAGCGGGATCCAATGAGCAGTTCTTC. The J gene is TRBJ2-1, the V gene TRBV24-1, with 13 bases aligning to TRBD2. Germline CDR1 is KGHDR and CDR2 is SFDVKD. This CDR3 is built from 17 residues. V was pared by 0 bases and J by 6 bases, with 4 bases of the junction left unmatched.